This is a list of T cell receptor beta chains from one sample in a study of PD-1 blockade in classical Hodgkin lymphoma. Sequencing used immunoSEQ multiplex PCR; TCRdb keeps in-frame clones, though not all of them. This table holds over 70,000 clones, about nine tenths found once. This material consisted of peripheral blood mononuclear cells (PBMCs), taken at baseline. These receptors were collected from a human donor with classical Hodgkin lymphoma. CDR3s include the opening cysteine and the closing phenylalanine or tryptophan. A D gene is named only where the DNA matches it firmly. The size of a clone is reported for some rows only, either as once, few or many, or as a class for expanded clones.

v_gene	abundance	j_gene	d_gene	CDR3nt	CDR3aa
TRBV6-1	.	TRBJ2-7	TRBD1	TGTGCCAGCAGTGAAGGACGCCGGGACAGGGGGCCGAGCTCCTACGAGCAGTACTTC	CASSEGRRDRGPSSYEQYF
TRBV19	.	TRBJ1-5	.	TGTGCCAGTAGTATCTCTATGGGGAAGGAAGGTAATCAGCCCCAGCATTTT	CASSISMGKEGNQPQHF
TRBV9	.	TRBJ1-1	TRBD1	TGTGCCAGCAGCGTAGAAGGGACAGCGAACACTGAAGCTTTCTTT	CASSVEGTANTEAFF
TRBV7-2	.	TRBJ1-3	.	TGTGCCAGCAGCTTTGGAGGGCTTGCTGGAAACACCATATATTTT	CASSFGGLAGNTIYF
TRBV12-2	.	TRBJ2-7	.	TGTGCAAGTCGCTTAGATGGCCAGGACTACGAGCAGTACTTC	CASRLDGQDYEQYF
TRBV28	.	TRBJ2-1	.	TGTGCCAGCAGTGGCACCTACAATGAGCAGTTCTTC	CASSGTYNEQFF
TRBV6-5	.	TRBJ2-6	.	TGTGCCAGCAGTTATACCGGAAGTCCTGGGGCCAACGTCCTGACTTTC	CASSYTGSPGANVLTF
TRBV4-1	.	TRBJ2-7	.	TGCGCCAGCAGCCAAGATGGCTTTTCCTACGAGCAGTACTTC	CASSQDGFSYEQYF
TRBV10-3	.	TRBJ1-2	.	TGTGCCATCAGGGGGGGGAGCTATGGCTACACCTTC	CAIRGGSYGYTF
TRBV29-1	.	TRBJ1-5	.	TGCAGCGTTGGGGAGGCTCCAGGTCAGCCCCAGCATTTT	CSVGEAPGQPQHF
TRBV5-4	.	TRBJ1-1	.	TGTGCCAGCACGACAGAGACAATGAACACTGAAGCTTTCTTT	CASTTETMNTEAFF
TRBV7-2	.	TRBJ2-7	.	TGTGCCAGCAGCCCCGCATTTAGCCGCCACTACGAGCAGTACTTC	CASSPAFSRHYEQYF
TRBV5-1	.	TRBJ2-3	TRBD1	TGCGCCAGCAGCTCTGGACAGGGCCCGGATACGCAGTATTTT	CASSSGQGPDTQYF
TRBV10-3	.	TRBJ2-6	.	TGTGCCATCAGCCGCAGGGTGGAGGGGAGCCTCTCTGGGGCCAACGTCCTGACTTTC	CAISRRVEGSLSGANVLTF
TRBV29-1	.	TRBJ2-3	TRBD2	TGCAGCGCCGCAGGCGGGGGGACCGGGCTGGATACGCAGTATTTT	CSAAGGGTGLDTQYF
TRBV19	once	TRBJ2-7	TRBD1	TGTGCCAGTAGTAACGACAGGGGGCGTGAGCAGTACTTC	CASSNDRGREQYF
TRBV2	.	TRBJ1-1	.	TGTGCCAGCAGTGAAACGGACCTGAACACTGAAGCTTTCTTT	CASSETDLNTEAFF
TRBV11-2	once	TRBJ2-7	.	TGTGCCAGCAGCTTAGAGTCTGGAATCGGCCCTCCGGTGCAGTACTTC	CASSLESGIGPPVQYF
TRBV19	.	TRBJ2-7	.	TGTGCCAGTAGTATAGACGTGGCGGGAACTCTCTACGAGCAGTACTTC	CASSIDVAGTLYEQYF
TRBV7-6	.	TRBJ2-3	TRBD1	TGTGCCAGCAGCTTAATGGGGGACAGTGGCCCCGGTGCGCAGTATTTT	CASSLMGDSGPGAQYF
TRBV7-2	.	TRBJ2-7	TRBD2	TGTGCCAGCAGCGTCACTAGCGGGAGCTCCTACGAGCAGTACTTC	CASSVTSGSSYEQYF
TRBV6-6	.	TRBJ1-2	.	TGTGCCAGCAGCCCGGGGAACGGCTACACCTTC	CASSPGNGYTF
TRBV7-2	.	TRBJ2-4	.	TGTGCCAGCAGCTTAGCCCCTTCCAGAGCCAAAAACATTCAGTACTTC	CASSLAPSRAKNIQYF
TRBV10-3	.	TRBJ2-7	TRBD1	TGTGCCATCAGTCTCGCACCCGGACAGGGGGCGGACGAGCAGTACTTC	CAISLAPGQGADEQYF
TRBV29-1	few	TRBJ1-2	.	TGCAGCGTTGAGGTACGGACACGTGGTTACACCTTC	CSVEVRTRGYTF
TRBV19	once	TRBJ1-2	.	TGTGCCATCCGAGCAAGTGACCATGGCTACACCTTC	CAIRASDHGYTF
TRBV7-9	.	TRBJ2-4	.	TGTGCCAGCAGCCCCACATCGGGACCGTCCCTTATTCAGTACTTC	CASSPTSGPSLIQYF
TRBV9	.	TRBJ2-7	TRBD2	TGTGCCAGCAGCGGAGCCGGGACTAGTCTCTACGAGCAGTACTTC	CASSGAGTSLYEQYF
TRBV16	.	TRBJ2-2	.	TGTGCCAGCAGCCAATTGTGGAGGAACACCGGGGAGCTGTTTTTT	CASSQLWRNTGELFF
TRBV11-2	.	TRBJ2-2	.	TGTGCCAGCAATTTTTGGCAGGGGCCCCGGGCCGGGGAGCTGTTTTTT	CASNFWQGPRAGELFF
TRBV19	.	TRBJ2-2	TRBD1	TGTGCCACCTCGGACAGGGGTCTCGCGAACACCGGGGAGCTGTTTTTT	CATSDRGLANTGELFF
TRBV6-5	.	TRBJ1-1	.	TGTGCCAGCAGCCGCACAGGGAACACTGAAGCTTTCTTT	CASSRTGNTEAFF
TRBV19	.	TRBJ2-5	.	TGTGCCAGTAGTATGCGTGATTACTCAGAGACCCAGTACTTC	CASSMRDYSETQYF
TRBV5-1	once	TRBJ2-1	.	TGCGCCAGCAGCGTTGGCGGGACCTACAATGAGCAGTTCTTC	CASSVGGTYNEQFF
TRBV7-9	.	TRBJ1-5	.	TGTGCCAGCAGCGGAGAGGGCCATCAGCCCCAGCATTTT	CASSGEGHQPQHF
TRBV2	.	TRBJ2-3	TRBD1	TGTGCCAGCAGCCTCCGACAGGGCTTGCAGTATTTT	CASSLRQGLQYF
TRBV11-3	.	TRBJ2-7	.	TGTGCCAGCAGCTTTACTTCCTACGAGCAGTACTTC	CASSFTSYEQYF
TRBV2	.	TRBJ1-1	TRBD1	TGTGCCAGCAGAGAAGATCCGGGACAGGGGTCCACTGAAGCTTTCTTT	CASREDPGQGSTEAFF
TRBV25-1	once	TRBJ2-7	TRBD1	TGTGCCAGCAGTGAACCGGGACAGGGCTCCTACGAGCAGTACTTC	CASSEPGQGSYEQYF
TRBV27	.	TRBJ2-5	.	TGTGCCAGCAGGCCTGCACATGCAGGGATGGGGCAGGAAGAGACCCAGTACTTC	CASRPAHAGMGQEETQYF
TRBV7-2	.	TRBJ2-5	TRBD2	TGTGCCAGCAGCTTAGCTCGCGGGGAGGGGGAGACCCAGTACTTC	CASSLARGEGETQYF
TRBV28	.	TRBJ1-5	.	TGTGCCAGCAGGTTCCCGGGCAATCAGCCCCAGCATTTT	CASRFPGNQPQHF
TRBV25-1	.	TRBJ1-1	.	TGTGCCAGCAGTGACACAGGGAACATGAACACTGAAGCTTTCTTT	CASSDTGNMNTEAFF
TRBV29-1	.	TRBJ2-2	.	TGCAGCGCACAAAACACCGGGGAGCTGTTTTTT	CSAQNTGELFF
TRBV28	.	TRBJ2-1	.	TGTGCCAGCAGCGGTCAGGACAAGCATGAGCAGTTCTTC	CASSGQDKHEQFF
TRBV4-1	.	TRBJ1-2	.	TGCGCCAGCACCCCCGGGACGGCCTATGGCTACACCTTC	CASTPGTAYGYTF
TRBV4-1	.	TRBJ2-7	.	TGCGCCAGCAGCCAAGACGCGTTGGAGACAGCCTACGAGCAGTACTTC	CASSQDALETAYEQYF
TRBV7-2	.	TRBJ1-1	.	TGTGCCAGCAGCTGGAAAACAGGGTACACTGAAGCTTTCTTT	CASSWKTGYTEAFF
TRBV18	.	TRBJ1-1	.	TGTGCCAGCTCACCAATTGGACAGACCATGAACACTGAAGCTTTCTTT	CASSPIGQTMNTEAFF
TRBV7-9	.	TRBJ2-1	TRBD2	TGTGCCAGCAGAAAACTAGCGGGAGGGAATAATGAGCAGTTCTTC	CASRKLAGGNNEQFF
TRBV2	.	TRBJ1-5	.	TGTGCCAGCAGTCCGGGCCTTGGGAAAGGCAGCAATCAGCCCCAGCATTTT	CASSPGLGKGSNQPQHF
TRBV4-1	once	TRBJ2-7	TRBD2	TGCGCCAGCAGCCAAGCATCGGGGGGAGGTCTCTACGAGCAGTACTTC	CASSQASGGGLYEQYF
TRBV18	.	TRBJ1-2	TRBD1	TGTGCCAGCTCACTTGGACAGGGGGTTGTGGCTGGCTACACCTTC	CASSLGQGVVAGYTF
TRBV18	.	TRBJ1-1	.	TGTGCCAGCTCACTTAAGTTGGACACTGAAGCTTTCTTT	CASSLKLDTEAFF